The sequence of this T cell receptor (beta chain) was determined in a study of T cell responses to AZD1222 COVID-19 vaccine. Study-level findings and limits: Among AZD1222 vaccinees, only six or seven were seropositive at baseline.

Worth noting for this clone: The antigen is undetermined.

Germline lookup yields CDR1 SGHDT and CDR2 YYEEEE. The CDR3 has 14 amino acids. Trimming pared 4 bases from V and 2 bases from J, leaving 10 bases between. TCRdb's table, derived via immunoSEQ multiplex PCR, lists solely in-frame clones and lacks some. The sample lists 110,000 to 150,000 clones, around nine tenths occurring once. The TCR sequence derives from an adult in good health. J is TRBJ1-3 and V is TRBV5-6; no clear D. The sample here was peripheral blood, taken on day 0 of AZD1222 vaccination. The CDR3 bases are TGTGCCAGCAGCCTGAGAGCAGCTGGAAACACCATATATTTT. Encoded protein: CASSLRAAGNTIYF.